What follows are 24 T cell receptor beta chains derived from one specimen sequenced in a study of shared clonotypes between healthy human individuals. The data were produced by immunoSEQ multiplex PCR, yet TCRdb's version contains in-frame clones alone and is incomplete. The top ten clones hold 10% to 15% of a sample with approximately 470,000 clones, roughly 80% of them seen once. What was sequenced was PBMCs. Receptor source: a woman between 40 and 55 years old in good health. Some clones in this sample may be carry-over from other donors' samples.

This clone showed up just once. This chain joins TRBV9 and TRBJ2-2; either TRBD1 or TRBD2 may fit D (5 bases each). The germline V gene encodes CDR1 SGDLS and CDR2 YYNGEE. This CDR3 has 13 residues. Trimming cost V 3 bases and J 4 bases, with 7 bases left between them. CDR3 nucleotides: TGTGCCAGCAGCGGGGACCTCACCGGGGAGCTGTTTTTT. Translation: CASSGDLTGELFF.

A note on this clone: This probably arose from a read error, given a far larger clone one base away. At the DNA level, this CDR3 is encoded by other sequences in the same sample as well. The rearrangement joins TRBV5-1 to TRBJ1-2, with a possible D match to TRBD1 (6 bases). This CDR3 is built from 15 residues. The germline V gene has CDR1 SGHRS and CDR2 YFSETQ. The V and J ends lost 4 bases and 4 bases respectively, with 17 bases between them. CDR3 residues: CASSTTGLRSYGYTF. Here the CDR3 DNA reads TGCGCCAGCAGCACAACAGGGTTGAGGAGCTATGGCTACACCTTC.

This clone was observed a few times. The genes are TRBV5-1 and TRBJ2-5, with D perhaps TRBD2 (6 bases). The CDR3 runs 17 residues. Germline assignment: CDR1 SGHRS and CDR2 YFSETQ. Trimming took off 2 bases at V and 11 bases at J, with 28 bases between the two ends. The CDR3 loop is CASSLKLSSEKFVEQYF. The CDR3 coding sequence is TGCGCCAGCAGCTTAAAACTTTCTAGCGAGAAGTTCGTGGAGCAGTACTTC.

V is TRBV7-2 and J is TRBJ2-7; 13 bases fit TRBD2. In germline, CDR1 is SGHTA, CDR2 FQGNSA. The length of the CDR3 is 16 residues. The V gene end was trimmed by 4 bases and the J gene end by 4 bases; junction bases not matched to a gene: 7. Here the CDR3 DNA reads TGTGCCAGCAGCTGGGGACTAGCGGGACTTTGGTACGAGCAGTACTTC. This translates into CASSWGLAGLWYEQYF.

The table lists this clone with a few counts. A far larger clone is off by one base, so a read error is likely. The sample has other DNA sequences that encode this CDR3 too. This chain connects TRBV7-2 to TRBJ1-1, with D hard to call. The CDR3 extends over 13 amino acids. From germline, CDR1 is SGHTA and CDR2 FQGNSA. The CDR3 bases are TGTGCCAGTAGCTCACAGATGAACACTGAAGCTTTCTTT. The encoded protein is CASSSQMNTEAFF.

This clone came up a few times. A read error likely explains this, since a far larger clone differs by one base. The J gene is TRBJ2-5, the V gene TRBV30; D call uncertain. The CDR3 runs to 13 residues. Per germline, CDR1 GTSNPN and CDR2 SVGIG (reference sequence). The CDR3 region is CAWNRVLQETRYF. The CDR3 region has the DNA TGTGCCTGGAACAGAGTCCTTCAAGAGACCCGGTACTTC.

The chain uses TRBV6-5 and TRBJ2-1; D uncertain. Germline V CDR1 and CDR2: MNHEY, SVGAGI. Trimming left V 2 bases short and J 6 bases short, with 11 bases between. CDR3 length equals 14 residues. CDR3 sequence: CASSYPGRSNEQFF. CDR3 sequence (DNA): TGTGCCAGCAGTTACCCGGGCCGGTCCAATGAGCAGTTCTTC.

Remarks on this clone: A far larger clone is one nucleotide away, so this likely arose from a read error. The V call is TRBV28, the J call TRBJ2-5, with TRBD1 matching 10 bases. The CDR3 consists of 18 residues. CDR1 is MDHEN, CDR2 SYDVKM, per germline. The CDR3 DNA sequence: TGTGGCAGCAGTTTACCCGCCGGGACAGGGGTAGGGCAAGAGACCCAGTACTTC. Its translation is CGSSLPAGTGVGQETQYF.

This chain uses TRBV27 with TRBJ2-2; D is perhaps TRBD1 or TRBD2 (5 bases each). The germline CDR1 and CDR2 sequences are MNHEY and SMNVEV (reference sequence). This CDR3 has 18 residues. Trimming pared 3 bases from V and 6 bases from J, leaving 23 bases between. CDR3 protein: CASSFPPRDPRWSGELFF. As DNA, the CDR3 is TGTGCCAGCAGTTTCCCCCCCCGGGACCCCCGATGGTCCGGGGAGCTGTTTTTT.

On this clone: This is likely an artifact of a read error, given a far larger clone one base away. The same CDR3 arises from other DNA sequences in this sample as well. The chain has TRBV30 and TRBJ1-1; D is ambiguous. The CDR3 has 15 amino acids. CDR1 and CDR2 (germline): GTSNPN, SVGIG (reference sequence). With 0 bases removed from V and 2 bases from J, the gap between germline ends came to 13 bases. CDR3 bases: TGTGCCTGGAGTGTAGGCCCTCAACTTAACACTGAAGCTTTCTTT. Its protein product is CAWSVGPQLNTEAFF. Full variable domain (missing parts from reference TRBV30 and TRBJ1-1): SQTIHQWPATLVQPVGSPLSLECTVEGTSNPNLYWYRQAAGRGLQLLFYSVGIGQISSEVPQNLSASRPQDRQFILSSKKLLLSDSGFYLCAWSVGPQLNTEAFFGQGTRLTVV.

On this clone: This likely stems from a read error, as it lies one base from a far larger clone. The chain joins TRBV5-1 to TRBJ1-1; tentatively, D is TRBD1 (5 bases). There are 14 residues in the CDR3. V lost 0 bases and J 1 base, leaving 7 bases between the germline ends. Germline V gene lookup returns CDR1 SGHRS and CDR2 YFSETQ. CDR3 protein: CASSLDTGNTEAFF. DNA of the CDR3: TGCGCCAGCAGCTTGGATACAGGGAACACTGAAGCTTTCTTT.

The rearrangement uses TRBV7-2 and TRBJ1-5; unclear D gene. V gave up 2 bases and J gave up 5 bases, with 13 bases separating them. The CDR3 consists of 15 residues. Germline V gene data show CDR1 as SGHTA and CDR2 as FQGNSA. The CDR3 region has the DNA TGTGCCAGCAGCTTACGTCGGGGTTACGATCAGCCCCAGCATTTT. Amino acids: CASSLRRGYDQPQHF.

This chain connects TRBV28 to TRBJ2-7; D might be TRBD1 (6 bases). The V gene lost 7 bases and the J gene lost 5 bases, with 15 bases spanning the gap. This CDR3 spans 13 amino acids. The germline CDR1 and CDR2 sequences are MDHEN and SYDVKM. The CDR3 DNA reads TGTGCCAGCACCCCCCCCACAGGGAACGAGCAGTACTTC. It codes for CASTPPTGNEQYF.

V usage is TRBV28 and J usage is TRBJ2-1; 8 bases agree with TRBD1. J was trimmed by 6 bases and V by 10 bases; bases with no gene match: 14. The CDR3 is made up of 15 amino acids. Germline CDR1 reads MDHEN; CDR2 reads SYDVKM. The CDR3: CATSATTGAGNEQFF. The CDR3, as DNA: TGTGCCACCTCGGCCACGACAGGGGCTGGCAATGAGCAGTTCTTC. The whole variable domain, remainder taken from reference TRBV28 and TRBJ2-1, is DVKVTQSSRYLVKRTGEKVFLECVQDMDHENMFWYRQDPGLGLRLIYFSYDVKMKEKGDIPEGYSVSREKKERFSLILESASTNQTSMYLCATSATTGAGNEQFFGPGTRLTVL.

The genes are TRBV7-2 and TRBJ1-1; maybe TRBD1 (6 bases). The CDR3 covers 14 residues. V lost 5 bases, J lost 2 bases, and 12 bases lay in between. Per the germline V gene, CDR1 is SGHTA and CDR2 is FQGNSA. The CDR3 here is CASSLRTENTEAFF. In DNA form, the CDR3 reads TGTGCCAGCAGCCTGCGGACAGAAAACACTGAAGCTTTCTTT.

The rearrangement joins TRBV29-1 to TRBJ2-1; TRBD2 matches at 7 bases. Losses at the gene ends were 4 bases for V and 5 bases for J; bases not matched to a gene: 8. Germline loops: CDR1 SQVTM, CDR2 ANQGSEA. This CDR3 spans 14 amino acids. This CDR3 reads CSVAPAGTNNEQFF. For the CDR3, the DNA is TGCAGCGTTGCCCCAGCGGGAACAAACAATGAGCAGTTCTTC.

This clone was seen a single time. The rearrangement links TRBV10-3 to TRBJ2-5; TRBD1 agrees at 7 bases. Trimming at V came to 4 bases and at J to 1 base, leaving 3 bases not matched to a gene. From germline, CDR1 is ENHRY and CDR2 SYGVKD. The length of the CDR3 is 14 residues. Written as DNA, the CDR3 is TGTGCCATCAGTGGGGGGACAGCCCAAGAGACCCAGTACTTC. Translating gives CAISGGTAQETQYF.

The chain recombines TRBV2 with TRBJ2-3; maybe TRBD2 (7 bases). The germline gives CDR1 SNHLY, CDR2 FYNNEI. This CDR3 contains 13 residues. The V end lost 8 bases, the J end lost 8 bases, and 17 bases lay between the germline ends. For the CDR3, the DNA is TGTGCCAGCTCCTCGGGGGGCGGGGCTACGCAGTATTTT. Translating it yields CASSSGGGATQYF. Complete variable domain (other parts from reference TRBV2 and TRBJ2-3): EPEVTQTPSHQVTQMGQEVILRCVPISNHLYFYWYRQILGQKVEFLVSFYNNEISEKSEIFDDQFSVERPDGSNFTLKIRSTKLEDSAMYFCASSSGGGATQYFGPGTRLTVL.

On this clone itself: A far larger clone is only one base removed, so a read error is likely. This sample includes further DNA sequences coding for the same CDR3. The CDR3 spells CSVGKTPDRGLNEQFF. Written as DNA, the CDR3 is TGCAGCGTTGGGAAGACCCCGGACAGGGGGCTAAATGAGCAGTTCTTC. The rearrangement uses TRBV29-1 and TRBJ2-1; TRBD1 matches at 11 bases. The trim removed 4 bases at V and 7 bases at J, leaving 12 bases unmatched. The CDR3 is 16 residues long. CDR1 and CDR2 (germline): SQVTM, ANQGSEA.

In regard to this clone: A far larger clone is just one base off, so this is likely a read error. The chain carries TRBV7-9 and TRBJ2-7; D is unresolved. Trimming cost V 5 bases and J 8 bases, with 16 bases left between them. The CDR3 sequence is 13 residues long. Germline CDR1 is SEHNR and CDR2 is FQNEAQ (reference sequence). The CDR3 DNA is TGTGCCAGCAGCCCCCAGGTGGGTCACAAGCAGTACTTC. It translates to CASSPQVGHKQYF. Using reference TRBV7-9 and TRBJ2-7 for the parts outside the CDR3, the full variable domain is DTGVSQNPRHKITKRGQNVTFRCDPISEHNRLYWYRQTLGQGPEFLTYFQNEAQLEKSRLLSDRFSAERPKGSFSTLEIQRTEQGDSAMYLCASSPQVGHKQYFGPGTRLTVT.

Concerning this clone: A far larger clone is only one base removed, so a read error is likely. The chain links TRBV30 to TRBJ2-7; D unresolved. V was pared by 2 bases and J by 1 base, with 18 bases between. Germline V gene lookup returns CDR1 GTSNPN and CDR2 SVGIG (reference sequence). The CDR3 has 16 amino acids. The CDR3: CAWSLYVTGGSYEQYF. The CDR3 DNA reads as TGTGCCTGGAGTCTATATGTGACTGGCGGTTCCTACGAGCAGTACTTC.

In the case of this clone: With only one base between it and a far larger clone, this is likely a read error. The same CDR3 is also encoded by other DNA sequences in this sample. J is TRBJ1-5 and V is TRBV28; D not certain. Between the trimmed V and J ends, which lost 3 bases and 2 bases, there was a span of 17 bases. The CDR3 totals 17 residues. CDR1 MDHEN and CDR2 SYDVKM come from the germline V gene. CDR3 in amino acids: CASSFVSDLGRNQPQHF. In DNA form, the CDR3 reads TGTGCCAGCAGTTTTGTCTCTGATCTGGGCCGCAATCAGCCCCAGCATTTT.

The chain recombines TRBV19 with TRBJ1-5, with D unresolved. This CDR3 comprises 15 residues. The germline V and J ends were trimmed by 1 base and 0 bases, with 7 bases remaining between them. Germline CDR1 is LNHDA and CDR2 is SQIVND (reference sequence). CDR3 region: CASSIGGVSNQPQHF. CDR3 coding DNA: TGTGCCAGTAGTATAGGTGGGGTTAGCAATCAGCCCCAGCATTTT.

Comments on this clone: This likely reflects a read error, since a far larger clone is one base away. CDR3 region: CASSYSTGANVPTF. CDR3 in DNA: TGTGCCAGCAGTTACTCGACTGGGGCCAACGTCCCGACTTTC. The chain links TRBV6-6 to TRBJ2-6; D is perhaps TRBD1 (5 bases). This CDR3 contains 14 residues. Looked up from germline, CDR1 is MNHNY and CDR2 is SVGAGI (reference sequence).